This T cell receptor (beta chain) was retrieved from a study of monozygotic twins with inflammatory bowel disease. Researchers ran eight separate cDNA reactions for each sample. TCRalpha and TCRbeta cDNA went through nested PCRs of approximately 17 and 9 cycles, two in total. With the 5' RACE reads reprocessed, TCRdb shows one record per CDR3 protein and no DNA. The repertoire table contains roughly 330,000 distinct CDR3 sequences. Total RNA from whole blood was isolated with no T cell sorting. Germline assignment: CDR1 SQVTM and CDR2 ANQGSEA. CDR3 length: 14 residues. This TCR derives from a human donor with ulcerative colitis or Crohn's disease, or a healthy co-twin of an affected twin (not recorded which). J is TRBJ2-1 and V is TRBV29-1; the D call from TCRdb, TRBD1, cannot be confirmed without DNA. Sequencing used blood. CDR3 residues: CSVAPSPSYNEQFF.